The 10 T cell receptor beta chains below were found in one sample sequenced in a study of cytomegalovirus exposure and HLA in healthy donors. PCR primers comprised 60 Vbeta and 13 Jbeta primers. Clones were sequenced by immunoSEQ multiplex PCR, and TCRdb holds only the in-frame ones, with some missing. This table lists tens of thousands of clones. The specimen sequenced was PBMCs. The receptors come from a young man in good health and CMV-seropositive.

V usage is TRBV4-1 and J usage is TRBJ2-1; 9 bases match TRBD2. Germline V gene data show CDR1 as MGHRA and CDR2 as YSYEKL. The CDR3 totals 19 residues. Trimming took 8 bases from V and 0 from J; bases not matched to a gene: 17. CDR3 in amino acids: CASAPWSGRLKGSYNEQFF. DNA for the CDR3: TGCGCCAGCGCACCGTGGAGCGGGAGGCTCAAGGGCTCCTACAATGAGCAGTTCTTC.

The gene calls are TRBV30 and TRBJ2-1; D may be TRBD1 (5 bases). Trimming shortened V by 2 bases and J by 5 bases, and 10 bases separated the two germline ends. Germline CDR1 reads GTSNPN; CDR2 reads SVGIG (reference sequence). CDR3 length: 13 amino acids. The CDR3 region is CAWSQGWDNEQFF. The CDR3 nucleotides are TGTGCCTGGAGTCAGGGTTGGGACAATGAGCAGTTCTTC.

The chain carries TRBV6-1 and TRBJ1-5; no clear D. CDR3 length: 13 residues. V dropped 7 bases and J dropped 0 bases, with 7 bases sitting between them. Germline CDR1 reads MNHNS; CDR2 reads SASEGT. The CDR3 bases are TGTGCCAGCAAACAGTATAGCAATCAGCCCCAGCATTTT. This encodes CASKQYSNQPQHF.

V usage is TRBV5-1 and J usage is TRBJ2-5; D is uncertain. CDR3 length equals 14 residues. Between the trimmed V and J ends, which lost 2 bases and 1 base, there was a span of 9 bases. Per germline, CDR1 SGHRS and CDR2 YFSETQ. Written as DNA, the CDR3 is TGCGCCAGCAGCTTCTCACGGTCCCAAGAGACCCAGTACTTC. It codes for CASSFSRSQETQYF.

This chain's CDR3 is CASSLIASGGLTSYNEQFF. DNA of the CDR3: TGTGCCAGCAGCTTGATAGCCAGCGGGGGGCTCACCTCCTACAATGAGCAGTTCTTC. This chain connects TRBV7-3 to TRBJ2-1, with TRBD2 identical over 9 bases. V shed 3 bases and J 0 bases; nucleotides not matched to a gene: 12. Germline V gene data show CDR1 as SGHTA and CDR2 as FQGTGA. The CDR3 has 19 residues.

For the CDR3, the DNA is TGCAGCGTTCGAGGGGGAAGCTATGGCTACACCTTC. Protein product: CSVRGGSYGYTF. This chain joins TRBV29-1 and TRBJ1-2; maybe TRBD1 (6 bases). This CDR3 region has 12 residues. Trimming cost V 5 bases and J 4 bases, with 11 bases left between them. The germline V gene encodes CDR1 SQVTM and CDR2 ANQGSEA.

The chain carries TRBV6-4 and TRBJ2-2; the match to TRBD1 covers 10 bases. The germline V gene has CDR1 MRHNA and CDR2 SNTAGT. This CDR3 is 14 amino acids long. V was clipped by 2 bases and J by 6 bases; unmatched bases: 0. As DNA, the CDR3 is TGTGCCAGCAGTGACGGACAGGGGGCCGGGGAGCTGTTTTTT. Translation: CASSDGQGAGELFF.

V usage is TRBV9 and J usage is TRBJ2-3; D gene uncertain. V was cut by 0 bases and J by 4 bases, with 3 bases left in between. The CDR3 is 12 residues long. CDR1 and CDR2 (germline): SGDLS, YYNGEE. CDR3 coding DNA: TGTGCCAGCAGCGTAGCTCCAGATACGCAGTATTTT. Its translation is CASSVAPDTQYF. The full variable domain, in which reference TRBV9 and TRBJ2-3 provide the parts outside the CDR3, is DSGVTQTPKHLITATGQRVTLRCSPRSGDLSVYWYQQSLDQGLQFLIQYYNGEERAKGNILERFSAQQFPDLHSELNLSSLELGDSALYFCASSVAPDTQYFGPGTRLTVL.

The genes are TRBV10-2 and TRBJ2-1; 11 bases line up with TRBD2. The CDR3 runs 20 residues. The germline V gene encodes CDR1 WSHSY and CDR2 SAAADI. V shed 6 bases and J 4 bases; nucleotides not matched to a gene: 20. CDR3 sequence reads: CASRDRTSGRLGRWYNEQFF. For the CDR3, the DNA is TGCGCCAGCAGGGATAGGACTAGCGGGCGTTTGGGACGGTGGTACAATGAGCAGTTCTTC.

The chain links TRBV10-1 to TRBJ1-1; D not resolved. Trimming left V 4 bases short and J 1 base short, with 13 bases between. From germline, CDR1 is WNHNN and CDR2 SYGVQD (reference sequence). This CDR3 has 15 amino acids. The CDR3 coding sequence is TGCGCCAGCAGTGGAGTCAATCTCGGGAACACTGAAGCTTTCTTT. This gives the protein CASSGVNLGNTEAFF.